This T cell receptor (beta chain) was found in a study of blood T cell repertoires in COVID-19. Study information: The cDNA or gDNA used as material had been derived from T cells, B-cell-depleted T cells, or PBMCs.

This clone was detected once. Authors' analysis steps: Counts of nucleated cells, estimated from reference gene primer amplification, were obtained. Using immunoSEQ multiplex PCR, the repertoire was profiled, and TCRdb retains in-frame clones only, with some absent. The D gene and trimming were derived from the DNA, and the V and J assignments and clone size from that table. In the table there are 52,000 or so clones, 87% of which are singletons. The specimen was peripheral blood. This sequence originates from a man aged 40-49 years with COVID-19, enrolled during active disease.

CDR3 nucleotides: TGTGCCAGCAGCTTTTATGGAAACACCATATATTTT. This gives the protein CASSFYGNTIYF. The chain joins TRBV5-6 to TRBJ1-3; no clear D gene. Trimming pared 2 bases from V and 3 bases from J, leaving 3 bases between. Germline lookup yields CDR1 SGHDT and CDR2 YYEEEE. This CDR3 has 12 residues.